This TCR beta chain was recorded in a study of CD8+CD57+ T cells in acquired aplastic anemia. Study-level background: An average of 3.2 ug of DNA was obtained from sorted CD4+ and CD8+ cells. Study-wide results and limits: Around 29 shared CD8+ CDR3s appeared highly expressed within patients' immunodominant clones.

The CDR3 covers 15 residues. The germline V and J ends were trimmed by 3 bases and 0 bases, with 13 bases remaining between them. Germline lookup yields CDR1 SGHRS and CDR2 YFSETQ. TCR beta VDJ and CDR3 were profiled, and genomic DNA was the template. TCRdb reprocessed the reads with MiXCR, giving one entry per CDR3 protein. The table includes around 200,000 distinct CDR3 sequences, roughly 50% detected once. Previously, flow cytometry had revealed CD8+CD57+ cell expansion in the patients chosen for sequencing. All participating patients were living with severe acquired aplastic anemia. Each patient gave a blood sample that was collected before any therapy had been received. The sample holds many counts of this clonotype. The antigen is unknown.

The sample taken for sequencing was sorted CD4+, CD8+, or CD8+CD57+ T cells (not recorded which) from PBMCs. The clonotype was recovered from a human donor with aplastic anemia. The chain recombines TRBV5-1 with TRBJ2-7, with a weak D call TRBD1 (6 bases). The CDR3 loop reads CASSSSGTSSYEQYF. In nucleotides, the CDR3 is TGCGCCAGCAGCTCCTCCGGGACAAGCTCCTACGAGCAGTACTTC.